The next 27 T cell receptor beta chains were all read from a single sample in a study of T cells after yellow fever vaccination. TCRdb re-called the 5' RACE reads through MiXCR, storing one row per CDR3 protein. Of some 500,000 distinct CDR3 sequences in the sample, about 13% are singletons; the top ten hold roughly an eighth. The sample in question was PBMCs, obtained on the day of the yellow fever booster vaccination. The receptor set was obtained from a young man who received the YFV17D yellow fever vaccine.

The V gene is TRBV7-9, the J gene TRBJ2-7; 7 nucleotides line up with TRBD1. The CDR3 spans 15 residues. Germline V gives CDR1 SEHNR, CDR2 FQNEAQ (reference sequence). J lost 5 bases, V lost 5 bases, and 12 bases had no gene match. The CDR3, as DNA: TGTGCCAGCAGCCTAATGACAGGGTTTAGCAACGAGCAGTACTTC. Its protein is CASSLMTGFSNEQYF.

This clonotype was counted at least ten times. The rearrangement links TRBV20-1 to TRBJ2-7, with 11 nucleotides matching TRBD2. This CDR3 region has 16 residues. V shed 0 bases and J 4 bases; nucleotides not matched to a gene: 8. Germline loops: CDR1 DFQATT, CDR2 SNEGSKA (reference sequence). The CDR3 nucleotides read TGCAGTGCTAGAGATGGGCTAGCGGGAGGTGGGTACGAGCAGTACTTC. Translated, it gives CSARDGLAGGGYEQYF.

This clonotype was detected only a few times. V usage is TRBV30 and J usage is TRBJ2-1; D is uncertain. The germline V and J ends were trimmed by 2 bases and 7 bases, with 12 bases remaining between them. This CDR3 has 13 residues. Per the germline V gene, CDR1 is GTSNPN and CDR2 is SVGIG (reference sequence). The CDR3, as DNA: TGTGCCTGGAGTAGCGAGGTTTTAAATGAGCAGTTCTTC. It yields the protein CAWSSEVLNEQFF.

The table lists this clonotype with many counts. The chain has TRBV6-2 or TRBV6-3 and TRBJ2-1; 7 nucleotides align to TRBD1. Germline trimming cut 6 bases from V and 2 bases from J; bases unmatched to any gene: 10. Germline loops: CDR1 MNHEY, CDR2 SVGEGT. This CDR3 has 16 residues. The CDR3 nucleotides read TGTGCCAGCAGCTATTCCCCGGGACAGCCCTACAATGAGCAGTTCTTC. This translates into CASSYSPGQPYNEQFF.

The V gene is TRBV29-1, the J gene TRBJ2-3; D remains unclear. CDR1 is SQVTM and CDR2 is ANQGSEA in the germline V gene. V was trimmed by 4 bases and J by 0 bases, leaving 11 bases between them. The CDR3 length is 14 residues. Written as DNA, the CDR3 is TGCAGCGTTGCGGCAGCTACTAGCACAGATACGCAGTATTTT. This translates into CSVAAATSTDTQYF.

This clonotype was seen ten or more times. This sequence joins TRBV25-1 and TRBJ2-3; no clear D gene. Trimming took 1 base from V and 3 from J, leaving 8 bases between them. CDR1 is MGHDK, CDR2 SYGVNS, per germline. The CDR3 length is 14 residues. CDR3 in DNA: TGTGCCAGCAGTGAATCTTCTTTGACAGATACGCAGTATTTT. Translating gives CASSESSLTDTQYF.

The V and J genes are TRBV7-6 and TRBJ2-2; D not certain. This CDR3 has 13 amino acids. V lost 5 bases, J lost 2 bases, and 6 bases lay in between. CDR1 and CDR2 from the germline V gene are SGHVS and FNYEAQ. For the CDR3, the DNA is TGTGCCAGCAGCAAGGGCAACACCGGGGAGCTGTTTTTT. It specifies CASSKGNTGELFF.

Written as DNA, the CDR3 is TGCGCCAGCAGCTATCGACTAGCGGCAGAGGGGGAGACCCAGTACTTC. Protein: CASSYRLAAEGETQYF. The V and J genes are TRBV5-1 and TRBJ2-5; 9 bases are shared with TRBD2. V was clipped by 3 bases and J by 5 bases; unmatched bases: 11. CDR1 is SGHRS and CDR2 is YFSETQ in the germline V gene. The length of the CDR3 is 16 residues.

The V and J genes are TRBV20-1 and TRBJ2-7; 8 bases map to TRBD1. Germline values: CDR1 DFQATT, CDR2 SNEGSKA (reference sequence). The CDR3 totals 14 residues. Unmatched junction bases numbered 5, after V lost 1 base and J lost 3 bases. CDR3 coding DNA: TGCAGTGCTAGAGCGGGACAGGAACGCTACGAGCAGTACTTC. Translated: CSARAGQERYEQYF.

CDR3 coding DNA: TGTGCCAGCAGCTATGGGCGGGAGATCAATGAGCAGTTCTTC. This sequence encodes CASSYGREINEQFF. The chain recombines TRBV7-2 with TRBJ2-1, with TRBD2 matching over 7 bases. The junction had 6 bases not matched to a gene; V was cut back by 4 bases and J by 6 bases. The CDR3 extends over 14 amino acids. Germline V gives CDR1 SGHTA, CDR2 FQGNSA.

This clonotype turned up a few times. The V and J genes are TRBV14 and TRBJ2-6; no clear D. Germline V gene data show CDR1 as SGHDN and CDR2 as FVKESK. Trimming removed 4 bases at V and 2 bases at J, with 6 bases between. The CDR3 contains 14 residues. In DNA, the CDR3 is TGTGCCAGCAGCCCAGAACCTGGGGCCAACGTCCTGACTTTC. Its translation: CASSPEPGANVLTF.

This clonotype was counted between two and nine times. This chain uses TRBV27 with TRBJ2-7, with D possibly called TRBD1 or TRBD2 (6 bases each). CDR1 and CDR2 (germline): MNHEY, SMNVEV (reference sequence). CDR3 length equals 16 residues. Trimming took off 6 bases at V and 2 bases at J, with 20 bases between the two ends. CDR3 loop: CASRKGWGATPYEQYF. CDR3 sequence (DNA): TGTGCCAGCAGAAAAGGGTGGGGGGCGACGCCCTACGAGCAGTACTTC.

This clonotype was counted a few times. The chain carries TRBV4-3 and TRBJ2-4, with D perhaps TRBD2 (7 bases). Germline values: CDR1 LGHNA, CDR2 YSLEER. The CDR3 spans 16 residues. V gave up 1 base and J gave up 3 bases, with 13 bases separating them. In nucleotides, the CDR3 is TGCGCCAGCAGCCAAGTCGGGGGGCGCGTCAAAAACATTCAGTACTTC. Its translation is CASSQVGGRVKNIQYF.

The chain carries TRBV5-3 and TRBJ2-1; 7 bases fit TRBD2. TRBV5-3 is reported as an ORF; its role is uncertain. With V trimmed by 0 bases and J by 3 bases, 6 bases remained unmatched. The CDR3 is made up of 16 amino acids. The CDR3 loop reads CARSLGGLVIYNEQFF. For the CDR3, the DNA is TGTGCCAGAAGCTTGGGAGGACTAGTGATCTACAATGAGCAGTTCTTC.

This clonotype was seen a few times. The CDR3 DNA follows: TGTGCCAGCAGCCCAACCCCGCTCGCACTTTCCCCCACAGATACGCAGTATTTT. Protein: CASSPTPLALSPTDTQYF. The chain uses TRBV4-2 and TRBJ2-3; D call uncertain. The CDR3 has 18 residues. Deletions cut 4 bases from V and 2 bases from J, with 22 bases between. CDR1 is LGHNA, CDR2 YNFKEQ, per germline.

The table lists this clonotype with a few counts. The chain couples TRBV10-2 to TRBJ2-3; D may be TRBD2 (6 bases). The germline V gene encodes CDR1 WSHSY and CDR2 SAAADI. CDR3 size: 14 residues. V lost 4 bases and J 1 base, leaving 9 bases between the germline ends. The CDR3 sequence: CASSVQRGTDTQYF. The CDR3 nucleotides are TGCGCCAGCAGTGTCCAGCGGGGCACAGATACGCAGTATTTT.

This chain uses TRBV21-1 with TRBJ2-7; TRBD2, the table's D call, lacks a check against the DNA. TRBV21-1 is deemed a pseudogene. This CDR3 contains 17 residues. CDR3 DNA sequence: TGTGCCAGCAGCAAAGAAACCCCCCAGGGAGGGACCGACGAGCAGTACTTC. This sequence encodes CASSKETPQGGTDEQYF.

This clonotype has just a few counts. This chain connects TRBV5-8 to TRBJ1-1; 10 bases are shared with TRBD1. The V gene's germline CDR1 is SGHTS and CDR2 YDEGEE. This CDR3 has 15 residues. The trim removed 2 bases at V and 12 bases at J, leaving 13 bases unmatched. CDR3 region: CASSLPRDRGPKPFF. CDR3 coding DNA: TGTGCCAGCAGCTTACCTCGCGACAGGGGGCCCAAACCTTTCTTT.

This clonotype was found many times. This chain connects TRBV7-2 to TRBJ2-7, with 7 bases lining up with TRBD2. CDR3 size: 15 residues. The V gene's germline CDR1 is SGHTA and CDR2 FQGNSA. V lost 6 bases to trimming and J lost 4 bases; unmatched junction nucleotides: 12. The CDR3 spells CASSRNGGGSYEQYF. CDR3 coding DNA: TGTGCCAGCAGTCGTAACGGCGGCGGGAGTTACGAGCAGTACTTC.

This clonotype was counted at least ten times. The J gene is TRBJ2-5, the V gene TRBV28; a weak D match, TRBD1 (6 bases). The germline V gene encodes CDR1 MDHEN and CDR2 SYDVKM. The CDR3 totals 15 residues. V was clipped by 6 bases and J by 1 base, with 15 bases between them. This chain's CDR3 is CASSSPRDTQETQYF. The CDR3, as DNA: TGTGCCAGCAGCTCCCCCCGGGACACCCAAGAGACCCAGTACTTC.

This clonotype was seen a handful of times. The J gene is TRBJ2-1, the V gene TRBV6-5; 8 nucleotides line up with TRBD2. Trimming took 0 bases from V and 9 from J; bases not matched to a gene: 1. CDR1 is MNHEY, CDR2 SVGAGI, per germline. The CDR3 is 13 amino acids. As DNA, the CDR3 is TGTGCCAGCAGTTACTCGGGACTAGGTGAGCAGTTCTTC. It is translated as CASSYSGLGEQFF.

V is TRBV29-1 and J is TRBJ2-7; D ambiguous. There are 12 residues in the CDR3. Between the trimmed V and J ends, which lost 4 bases and 2 bases, there was a span of 9 bases. Per germline, CDR1 SQVTM and CDR2 ANQGSEA. The DNA of the CDR3 is TGCAGCGTTGGTTGGCAGGCCTACGAGCAGTACTTC. Protein: CSVGWQAYEQYF.

This chain connects TRBV5-1 to TRBJ2-1, with 10 bases matching TRBD2. The V gene's germline CDR1 is SGHRS and CDR2 YFSETQ. J was trimmed by 9 bases and V by 4 bases; bases with no gene match: 10. The CDR3 sequence is 15 residues long. CDR3 region: CASSAPSGSRVEQFF. In DNA form, the CDR3 reads TGCGCCAGCAGCGCCCCTAGCGGGAGTAGGGTTGAGCAGTTCTTC.

This clonotype was detected a few times. The J gene is TRBJ2-7, the V gene TRBV5-4; no reliable D call. V lost 4 bases and J lost 0, with 8 bases in between. From germline, CDR1 is SGHNT and CDR2 YYREEE (reference sequence). The length of the CDR3 is 13 residues. The CDR3 reads CASSAGYSYEQYF. CDR3 in DNA: TGTGCCAGCAGCGCAGGATACTCCTACGAGCAGTACTTC.

This clonotype was recorded a few times. This rearrangement joins TRBV27 to TRBJ2-1; D is unresolved. The germline gives CDR1 MNHEY, CDR2 SMNVEV (reference sequence). Trimming removed 0 bases at V and 13 bases at J, with 13 bases between. The CDR3 extends over 13 amino acids. DNA for the CDR3: TGTGCCAGCAGTTTATCCCCCGCAACCGGCCAGTTCTTC. Protein product: CASSLSPATGQFF.

This clonotype was observed a handful of times. The J gene is TRBJ2-5, the V gene TRBV7-9; tentatively, D is TRBD1 or TRBD2 (5 bases each). The V and J ends lost 1 base and 7 bases respectively, with 10 bases between them. The CDR3 has 13 amino acids. Germline CDR1 and CDR2: SEHNR and FQNEAQ (reference sequence). CDR3 protein: CASSLVPGRTQYF. The CDR3 DNA is TGTGCCAGCAGCTTAGTTCCGGGGCGGACCCAGTACTTC.

This chain connects TRBV21-1 to TRBJ1-5; the table assigns TRBD1, which was not confirmed against the DNA. TRBV21-1 is a listed pseudogene. The CDR3 is 15 residues long. CDR3 region: CASSKPRARNQPQHF. CDR3 DNA: TGTGCCAGCAGCAAGCCCAGGGCTCGCAATCAGCCCCAGCATTTT.